These T cell receptor beta chains were read from a single sample in a study of CD8+ T cells in alopecia areata. Clones were read by immunoSEQ multiplex PCR, and TCRdb kept only the in-frame ones, dropping some. This sample carries some 200,000 clones, over 50% of them seen once, and the ten largest clones take approximately 15%. The material was CD4+ T cells sorted from blood, obtained at week 0. These receptors came from a human donor with alopecia areata. Both conserved end residues are part of each CDR3. Fields, in order: V gene, D gene, J gene, CDR3 protein. A D gene is named only where the DNA matches it firmly.

TRBV7-9	NA	TRBJ2-1	CASSFSSQQLGQNNEQFF
TRBV30	NA	TRBJ1-2	CACQGSGYTF
TRBV15	NA	TRBJ2-1	CATSREGRNSYNEQFF
TRBV7-9	TRBD1	TRBJ1-2	CASSTPDRGRGGYTF
TRBV30	TRBD1	TRBJ2-1	CAWSGQGYNEQFF
TRBV29-1	NA	TRBJ2-7	CSVGRQPIGYEQYF
TRBV18	TRBD2	TRBJ2-3	CASSPARGLAGGSGFTDTQYF
TRBV2	NA	TRBJ1-4	CASTRGLNEKLFF
TRBV2	TRBD1	TRBJ2-7	CASSPTGTVHEQYF
TRBV25-1	NA	TRBJ2-1	CASSSASNEQFF
TRBV4-2	NA	TRBJ1-4	CASSQDFPGLANEKLFF
TRBV27	NA	TRBJ1-1	CASSVGGTPNTEAFF
TRBV11-1	NA	TRBJ2-1	CASSLEGTPTNEQFF
TRBV29-1	TRBD1	TRBJ2-5	CSVEDQDRGETQYF
TRBV2	NA	TRBJ1-5	CASRGPLYSNQPQHF
TRBV25-1	TRBD1	TRBJ2-7	CASRKGDRVKYEQYF